This T cell receptor beta chain came from a study of T cell responses to AZD1222 COVID-19 vaccine. Study observations and caveats: Clonal diversity was possibly underestimated; the donors were predominantly white British and more often female. AZD1222 recipients seropositive at baseline numbered only 5 to 7.

TCRdb keeps only in-frame clones here, not all; method: immunoSEQ multiplex PCR. The sample records 150,000 or so clones, roughly 87% being singletons. Germline V gene data show CDR1 as MNHEY and CDR2 as SMNVEV (reference sequence). Trimming left V 2 bases short and J 2 bases short, with 7 bases between. The CDR3 is 13 amino acids. Comment on this clone: Its antigen is undetermined.

This specimen consisted of peripheral blood, obtained 28 days after the second AZD1222 dose. The chain carries TRBV27 and TRBJ2-7; D not certain. The TCR sequence derives from an adult who received the AZD1222 COVID-19 vaccine. The CDR3 bases are TGTGCCAGCAGTTTAAAAGGGCCCTACGAGCAGTACTTC. It yields the protein CASSLKGPYEQYF.